These 10 T cell receptor beta chains came from one sample sequenced in a study of blood T cell repertoires in COVID-19. TCRdb keeps only in-frame clones here, not all; method: immunoSEQ multiplex PCR. The data contain hundreds of thousands of clones, about four fifths of them singletons. Sequencing input: peripheral blood. The receptors were gathered from a woman in her forties or fifties who had recovered from COVID-19.

The chain carries TRBV2 and TRBJ2-3, with 7 bases identical to TRBD2. Losses at the gene ends were 7 bases for V and 0 bases for J; bases not matched to a gene: 7. The CDR3 covers 15 residues. CDR1 SNHLY and CDR2 FYNNEI come from the germline V gene. The CDR3, as DNA: TGTGCCAGCAATTGGCGGCGGGGGAGCACAGATACGCAGTATTTT. The encoded protein is CASNWRRGSTDTQYF.

J is TRBJ1-1 and V is TRBV23-1; tentatively, D is TRBD1 (6 bases). TRBV23-1 counts as an open reading frame of uncertain function. This CDR3 region has 17 residues. Deletions cut 0 bases from V and 1 base from J, with 15 bases between. The CDR3 here is CASSQSGLRGGNTEAFF. The CDR3 region has the DNA TGCGCCAGCAGTCAATCGGGGTTGAGGGGGGGGAACACTGAAGCTTTCTTT.

The V call is TRBV2, the J call TRBJ1-4, with D uncertain. Germline CDR1 and CDR2: SNHLY and FYNNEI. The CDR3 length is 14 residues. V gave up 3 bases and J gave up 5 bases, with 10 bases separating them. This chain's CDR3 is CASSEGSLNEKLFF. CDR3 sequence (DNA): TGTGCCAGCAGTGAGGGCAGCCTGAATGAAAAACTGTTTTTT.

The rearrangement joins TRBV19 to TRBJ2-1, with D perhaps TRBD1 (5 bases). The CDR3 totals 15 residues. V dropped 6 bases and J dropped 4 bases, with 16 bases sitting between them. Germline V gives CDR1 LNHDA, CDR2 SQIVND (reference sequence). The CDR3 coding sequence is TGTGCCAGTAGCATGTTATGGGGCGAGTACAATGAGCAGTTCTTC. It specifies CASSMLWGEYNEQFF.

The CDR3 coding sequence is TGCAGCGCTGCGATACCAAACAGAACCCCTTACGAGCAGTACTTC. Translation: CSAAIPNRTPYEQYF. The chain links TRBV29-1 to TRBJ2-7, with D unresolved. From germline, CDR1 is SQVTM and CDR2 ANQGSEA. Trimming took off 7 bases at V and 4 bases at J, with 23 bases between the two ends. This CDR3 is 15 amino acids long.

There are a few counts of this clone. This chain joins TRBV29-1 and TRBJ2-5; TRBD1 agrees at 8 bases. After removal of 6 bases from V and 5 bases from J, the junction contained 5 bases not matched to a gene. Per the germline V gene, CDR1 is SQVTM and CDR2 is ANQGSEA. The CDR3 sequence is 12 residues long. The CDR3 loop is CSVRGRSETQYF. In DNA form, the CDR3 reads TGCAGCGTCAGGGGGCGATCGGAGACCCAGTACTTC.

This clone was counted ten times or more. This chain links TRBV19 with TRBJ1-4, with D perhaps matching TRBD1 (6 bases). The V end was cut by 3 bases, the J end by 7 bases, with 15 bases between. Looked up from germline, CDR1 is LNHDA and CDR2 is SQIVND (reference sequence). The length of the CDR3 is 15 residues. For the CDR3, the DNA is TGTGCCAGTAGTATGTGGGACACCGGGCGTGAAAAACTGTTTTTT. Encoded protein: CASSMWDTGREKLFF.

The chain carries TRBV29-1 and TRBJ2-5; tentative D call: TRBD2 (5 bases). Looked up from germline, CDR1 is SQVTM and CDR2 is ANQGSEA. This CDR3 contains 13 residues. Trimming removed 4 bases from V and 5 bases from J, with 14 bases in between. The DNA of the CDR3 is TGCAGCGTTGGCCCAGGAGGATCCGAGACCCAGTACTTC. It yields the protein CSVGPGGSETQYF.

J is TRBJ2-2 and V is TRBV2, with 10 positions matching TRBD2. The CDR3 spans 19 residues. The germline CDR1 and CDR2 sequences are SNHLY and FYNNEI. V was pared by 6 bases and J by 1 base, with 14 bases of the junction left unmatched. The CDR3 reads CASRGLAERRVGNTGELFF. The CDR3 DNA reads TGTGCCAGCAGAGGACTAGCGGAACGACGGGTGGGGAACACCGGGGAGCTGTTTTTT.

The chain combines TRBV7-9 with TRBJ2-3; 10 bases are shared with TRBD1. This CDR3 has 16 amino acids. After removal of 5 bases from V and 5 bases from J, the junction contained 10 bases not matched to a gene. Germline CDR1 and CDR2: SEHNR and FQNEAQ (reference sequence). The CDR3 DNA reads as TGTGCCAGCAGCCACCCCCGGGACAGGGGAATAGATACGCAGTATTTT. This sequence encodes CASSHPRDRGIDTQYF. Filled out from reference TRBV7-9 and TRBJ2-3, the complete variable domain reads DTGVSQNPRHKITKRGQNVTFRCDPISEHNRLYWYRQTLGQGPEFLTYFQNEAQLEKSRLLSDRFSAERPKGSFSTLEIQRTEQGDSAMYLCASSHPRDRGIDTQYFGPGTRLTVL.